The 21 T cell receptor beta chains presented below share a single source sample, sequenced in a study of blood T cell repertoires in COVID-19. The data were produced by immunoSEQ multiplex PCR, yet TCRdb's version contains in-frame clones alone and is incomplete. There are a few hundred thousand clones in the sample; approximately 80% occur only once, and 7.5% to 10% lies in the top ten. The sequencing input was PBMCs or T cells enriched from blood (not recorded which). The receptors here all came from a middle-aged man who had recovered from COVID-19.

CDR3 nucleotides: TGTGCCAGCAGCCTGGACAGCCCCGCTTTCTTT. This sequence encodes CASSLDSPAFF. The chain couples TRBV7-8 to TRBJ1-1; D is perhaps TRBD1 (6 bases). The CDR3 has 11 residues. V was clipped by 5 bases and J by 11 bases, with 12 bases between them. CDR1 SGHVS and CDR2 FQNEAQ come from the germline V gene. The full variable domain, in which reference TRBV7-8 and TRBJ1-1 provide the parts outside the CDR3, is GAGVSQSPRYKVAKRGQDVALRCDPISGHVSLFWYQQALGQGPEFLTYFQNEAQLDKSGLPSDRFFAERPEGSVSTLKIQRTQQEDSAVYLCASSLDSPAFFGQGTRLTVV.

The table lists this clone with a count of one. This rearrangement joins TRBV19 to TRBJ1-5, with TRBD1 as a possible D gene (5 bases). CDR1 and CDR2 from the germline V gene are LNHDA and SQIVND (reference sequence). The CDR3 length is 14 residues. Between the trimmed V and J ends, which lost 6 bases and 3 bases, there was a span of 12 bases. The CDR3 loop reads CASSGGWVNQPQHF. CDR3 nucleotides: TGTGCCAGTAGCGGGGGATGGGTCAATCAGCCCCAGCATTTT. Using reference TRBV19 and TRBJ1-5 for the parts outside the CDR3, the full variable domain is DGGITQSPKYLFRKEGQNVTLSCEQNLNHDAMYWYRQDPGQGLRLIYYSQIVNDFQKGDIAEGYSVSREKKESFPLTVTSAQKNPTAFYLCASSGGWVNQPQHFGDGTRLSIL.

In this sample, this clone turned up a few times. The chain is built from TRBV18 and TRBJ1-5; 9 bases align to TRBD1. Germline CDR1 reads KGHSH; CDR2 reads LQKENI. V lost 3 bases, J lost 4 bases, and 4 bases stayed unmatched. The CDR3 loop spans 15 amino acids. CDR3 sequence reads: CASSPGQGQNQPQHF. CDR3 nucleotide sequence: TGTGCCAGCTCACCCGGACAGGGGCAAAATCAGCCCCAGCATTTT.

This chain joins TRBV30 and TRBJ1-6, with unresolved D. The CDR3 has 12 residues. V lost 3 bases to trimming and J lost 9 bases, with 9 bases between them. CDR1 GTSNPN and CDR2 SVGIG come from the germline V gene (reference sequence). The CDR3 here is CAWRQTSSPLHF. In DNA, the CDR3 is TGTGCCTGGAGGCAAACCAGTTCACCCCTCCACTTT.

The rearrangement joins TRBV5-1 to TRBJ2-3, with D possibly matching TRBD2 (6 bases). The CDR3 runs to 15 residues. Germline V lookup: CDR1 SGHRS, CDR2 YFSETQ. Trimming shortened V by 2 bases and J by 1 base, and 11 bases separated the two germline ends. The chain's CDR3 is CASSLGREGTDTQYF. The CDR3 bases are TGCGCCAGCAGCTTAGGCAGGGAGGGCACAGATACGCAGTATTTT.

By sample share, this clone is medium-sized (0.01 to 0.1%). The V and J genes are TRBV18 and TRBJ1-2; D unresolved. CDR3 length: 16 residues. Germline V gene lookup returns CDR1 KGHSH and CDR2 LQKENI. V was pared by 0 bases and J by 5 bases, with 16 bases between. For the CDR3, the DNA is TGTGCCAGCTCACCACCATTCCAGTCTTCCCATTATGGCTACACCTTC. Residues: CASSPPFQSSHYGYTF.

The chain couples TRBV30 to TRBJ1-2; D possibly corresponds to TRBD1 (6 bases). CDR1 GTSNPN and CDR2 SVGIG come from the germline V gene (reference sequence). V was trimmed by 3 bases and J by 5 bases, leaving 13 bases between them. CDR3 length: 13 amino acids. DNA for the CDR3: TGTGCCTGGAGCCTCGGACAGAGTTATGGCTACACCTTC. This encodes CAWSLGQSYGYTF.

The V and J genes are TRBV12-5 and TRBJ2-2, with 9 bases lining up with TRBD2. Germline V gene sequence: CDR1 LGHNT, CDR2 FRNRAP. V lost 0 bases to trimming and J lost 6 bases; unmatched junction nucleotides: 5. This CDR3 is built from 16 residues. The CDR3 region is CASGLVLTSGPGELFF. CDR3 in DNA: TGTGCTAGTGGTTTGGTACTGACTAGCGGTCCCGGGGAGCTGTTTTTT.

The genes are TRBV30 and TRBJ2-6; 13 bases map to TRBD2. Germline values: CDR1 GTSNPN, CDR2 SVGIG (reference sequence). V shed 0 bases, J shed 4 bases, and the junction held 9 bases outside the gene matches. This CDR3 spans 19 amino acids. The CDR3 DNA reads as TGTGCCTGGAGTGTCAGTTTGACTAGCGGGAGGCCAGGGGCCAACGTCCTGACTTTC. Protein: CAWSVSLTSGRPGANVLTF.

The chain recombines TRBV6-1 with TRBJ2-7; 7 bases match TRBD2. The V gene's germline CDR1 is MNHNS and CDR2 SASEGT. V was clipped by 0 bases and J by 6 bases; unmatched bases: 2. The length of the CDR3 is 13 residues. Written as DNA, the CDR3 is TGTGCCAGCAGTGAAGCGGGAGGGTTCGAGCAGTACTTC. Its translation is CASSEAGGFEQYF.

The chain uses TRBV15 and TRBJ2-7; 9 bases match TRBD1. Looked up from germline, CDR1 is LNHNV and CDR2 is YYDKDF (reference sequence). After removal of 0 bases from V and 5 bases from J, the junction contained 14 bases not matched to a gene. The length of the CDR3 is 18 residues. CDR3 in amino acids: CATSRESATGTGSNEQYF. The CDR3 DNA reads as TGTGCCACCAGCAGAGAGAGCGCCACTGGGACAGGGTCCAACGAGCAGTACTTC.

This clone was counted a few times. This chain connects TRBV5-6 to TRBJ1-1, with 8 bases that match TRBD1. CDR1 is SGHDT, CDR2 YYEEEE, per germline. The CDR3 has 15 residues. The V gene end was trimmed by 3 bases and the J gene end by 1 base; junction bases not matched to a gene: 5. The CDR3 DNA reads TGTGCCAGCAGCTCGCAGGGGGCCGAGAACACTGAAGCTTTCTTT. Protein sequence: CASSSQGAENTEAFF. Supplemented by reference TRBV5-6 and TRBJ1-1, the full variable domain reads DAGVTQSPTHLIKTRGQQVTLRCSPKSGHDTVSWYQQALGQGPQFIFQYYEEEERQRGNFPDRFSGHQFPNYSSELNVNALLLGDSALYLCASSSQGAENTEAFFGQGTRLTVV.

This clone has only one observation. The chain recombines TRBV13 with TRBJ1-1; D ambiguous. Germline CDR1 PRHDT, CDR2 FYEKMQ (reference sequence). Between the trimmed V and J ends, which lost 0 bases and 5 bases, there was a span of 10 bases. There are 14 residues in the CDR3. As DNA, the CDR3 is TGTGCCAGCAGCTTAGGCCGTTCGGGGACTGAAGCTTTCTTT. Its translation: CASSLGRSGTEAFF.

This chain joins TRBV7-8 and TRBJ1-1; 7 bases fit TRBD1. Germline-derived CDR1 and CDR2 are SGHVS and FQNEAQ. The CDR3 has 13 residues. V shed 4 bases, J shed 3 bases, and the junction held 2 bases outside the gene matches. The CDR3 DNA reads TGTGCCAGCAGCTCTCAGGGGGACACTGAAGCTTTCTTT. This encodes CASSSQGDTEAFF. Filled out from reference TRBV7-8 and TRBJ1-1, the complete variable domain reads GAGVSQSPRYKVAKRGQDVALRCDPISGHVSLFWYQQALGQGPEFLTYFQNEAQLDKSGLPSDRFFAERPEGSVSTLKIQRTQQEDSAVYLCASSSQGDTEAFFGQGTRLTVV.

This clone was seen a few times. The chain joins TRBV24-1 to TRBJ1-5; D is possibly TRBD1 (6 bases). The V and J ends lost 4 bases and 3 bases respectively, with 18 bases between them. Germline lookup yields CDR1 KGHDR and CDR2 SFDVKD. The CDR3 totals 17 residues. CDR3 sequence reads: CATSDSQGSSYNQPQHF. The CDR3 DNA follows: TGTGCCACCAGTGACTCGCAGGGGTCATCCTACAATCAGCCCCAGCATTTT.

V usage is TRBV5-4 and J usage is TRBJ1-3; the D is unclear. Germline CDR1 and CDR2: SGHNT and YYREEE (reference sequence). Trimming removed 0 bases from V and 3 bases from J, with 10 bases in between. The CDR3 spans 15 residues. The CDR3 spells CASSLAQSLGNTIYF. In DNA form, the CDR3 reads TGTGCCAGCAGCTTGGCACAGTCTCTTGGAAACACCATATATTTT.

This chain links TRBV4-2 with TRBJ2-7; TRBD2 agrees at 9 bases. Germline V lookup: CDR1 LGHNA, CDR2 YNFKEQ. The CDR3 is 17 residues long. Unmatched junction bases numbered 10, after V lost 1 base and J lost 3 bases. CDR3 region: CASSQALAGLADYEQYF. The DNA for the CDR3 is TGTGCCAGCAGCCAAGCCCTCGCGGGACTAGCCGACTACGAGCAGTACTTC.

This chain connects TRBV18 to TRBJ1-5; 7 positions match TRBD1. The CDR3 spans 16 residues. The V gene's germline CDR1 is KGHSH and CDR2 LQKENI. Trimming at V came to 5 bases and at J to 2 bases, leaving 9 bases not matched to a gene. The CDR3 sequence: CASSSGDSMGNQPQHF. CDR3 DNA: TGTGCCAGCTCATCGGGGGACAGTATGGGCAATCAGCCCCAGCATTTT. Looking up the rest from reference TRBV18 and TRBJ1-5 gives the full variable domain: NAGVMQNPRHLVRRRGQEARLRCSPMKGHSHVYWYRQLPEEGLKFMVYLQKENIIDESGMPKERFSAEFPKEGPSILRIQQVVRGDSAAYFCASSSGDSMGNQPQHFGDGTRLSIL.

The J gene is TRBJ2-1, the V gene TRBV7-8; D call uncertain. CDR1 is SGHVS and CDR2 is FQNEAQ in the germline V gene. The CDR3 loop spans 11 amino acids. The V gene lost 5 bases and the J gene lost 7 bases, with 6 bases spanning the gap. The CDR3, as DNA: TGTGCCAGCAGCCCCAAAAATGAGCAGTTCTTC. Translating gives CASSPKNEQFF.

This clone was seen only once. At one boundary the junction diverges from the germline segment, which might be a read error. Other nucleotide sequences in the sample specify the same CDR3. This chain uses TRBV2 with TRBJ2-6; 7 positions agree with TRBD1. Germline loops: CDR1 SNHLY, CDR2 FYNNEI. The CDR3 sequence is 15 residues long. The CDR3 here is CASSRDSSGANVLTF. In DNA form, the CDR3 reads TGTGCCAGCAGCCGGGACAGCTCTGGAGCCAACGTCCTGACTTTC.

This clone was seen once. The V and J genes are TRBV5-1 and TRBJ1-1; TRBD1 matches at 8 bases. This CDR3 spans 15 amino acids. V lost 0 bases, J lost 5 bases, and 6 bases stayed unmatched. Looked up from germline, CDR1 is SGHRS and CDR2 is YFSETQ. This chain's CDR3 is CASSLGGTGLTEAFF. The CDR3 nucleotides read TGCGCCAGCAGCTTGGGGGGGACAGGACTTACTGAAGCTTTCTTT.